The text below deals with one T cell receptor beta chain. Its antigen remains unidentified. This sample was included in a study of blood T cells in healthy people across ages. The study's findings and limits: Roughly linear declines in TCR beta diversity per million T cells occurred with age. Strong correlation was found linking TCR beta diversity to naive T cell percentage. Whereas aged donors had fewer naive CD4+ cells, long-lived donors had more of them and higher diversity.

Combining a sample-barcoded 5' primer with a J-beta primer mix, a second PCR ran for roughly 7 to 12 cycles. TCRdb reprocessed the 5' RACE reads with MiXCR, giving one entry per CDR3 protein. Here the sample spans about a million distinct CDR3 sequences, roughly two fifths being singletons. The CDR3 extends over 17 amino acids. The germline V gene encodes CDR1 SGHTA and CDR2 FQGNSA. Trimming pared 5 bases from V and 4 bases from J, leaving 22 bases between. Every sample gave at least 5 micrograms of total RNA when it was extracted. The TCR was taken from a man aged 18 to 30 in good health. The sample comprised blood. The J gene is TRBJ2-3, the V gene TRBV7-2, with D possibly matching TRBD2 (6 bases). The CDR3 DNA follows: TGTGCCAGCAGCCCTAGGGACTCCCCATTTTTAGCAGATACGCAGTATTTT. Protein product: CASSPRDSPFLADTQYF.